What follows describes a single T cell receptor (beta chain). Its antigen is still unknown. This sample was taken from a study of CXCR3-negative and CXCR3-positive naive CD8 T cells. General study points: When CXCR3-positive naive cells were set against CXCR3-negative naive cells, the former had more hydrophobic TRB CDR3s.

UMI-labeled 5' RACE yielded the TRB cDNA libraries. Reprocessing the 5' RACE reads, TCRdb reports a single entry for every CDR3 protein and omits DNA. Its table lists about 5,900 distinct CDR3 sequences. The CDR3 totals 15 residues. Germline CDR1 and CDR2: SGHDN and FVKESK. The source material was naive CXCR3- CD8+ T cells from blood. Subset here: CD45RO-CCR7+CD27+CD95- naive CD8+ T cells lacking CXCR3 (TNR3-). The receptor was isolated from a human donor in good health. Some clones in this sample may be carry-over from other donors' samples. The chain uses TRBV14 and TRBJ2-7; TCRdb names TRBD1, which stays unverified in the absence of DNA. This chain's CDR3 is CASSRLGIGAYEQYF.